A selection of T cell receptor beta chains follows, all from one sample in a study of long-term antiretroviral therapy in people with HIV. Profiling relied on immunoSEQ multiplex PCR, and the TCRdb table lists in-frame clones only, not all of them. The sample contains 15,000 to 20,000 clones, around 80% of which appear only once. Sequencing used unsorted PBMCs, obtained 0.1 years after starting antiretroviral therapy. These receptors originate from a young man with HIV. CDR3s include the opening cysteine and the closing phenylalanine or tryptophan. A D gene is named only where the DNA matches it firmly. Clone size is not always given. Where it is, it says once, few, many or a class for expanded clones.

-	TRBV11-2	-	TRBJ2-7	CASSPRTGPFYEQYF	TGTGCCAGCAGCCCCAGAACAGGGCCGTTCTACGAGCAGTACTTC
-	TRBV28	-	TRBJ2-3	CATMVWVAGETQYF	TGTGCCACCATGGTGTGGGTCGCCGGTGAGACGCAGTATTTT
-	TRBV9	-	TRBJ2-3	CASSVGSGVKLLDTQYF	TGTGCCAGCAGCGTAGGCTCAGGGGTGAAACTACTAGATACGCAGTATTTT
-	TRBV5-6	-	TRBJ2-5	CASSPGDQETQYF	TGTGCCAGCAGCCCGGGGGATCAAGAGACCCAGTACTTC
-	TRBV2	-	TRBJ1-5	CASRLALRISQPQHF	TGTGCCAGCAGACTAGCATTACGGATTTCCCAGCCCCAGCATTTT
TRBD1	TRBV4-3	-	TRBJ2-3	CASSQGQGAGMATQYF	TGCGCCAGCAGCCAAGGGCAGGGGGCAGGCATGGCTACGCAGTATTTT
-	TRBV6-1	-	TRBJ1-2	CASSEPGDINYGYTF	TGTGCCAGCAGTGAACCTGGGGACATAAACTATGGCTACACCTTC
-	TRBV29-1	-	TRBJ2-6	CSVARSGSGANVLTF	TGCAGCGTTGCAAGATCGGGTTCTGGGGCCAACGTCCTGACTTTC
-	TRBV7-9	-	TRBJ2-7	CASSKAEGTYEQYF	TGTGCCAGCAGCAAAGCGGAGGGCACCTACGAGCAGTACTTC
-	TRBV4-3	once	TRBJ1-1	CASSHRGELNTEAFF	TGCGCCAGCAGCCACCGGGGGGAACTTAACACTGAAGCTTTCTTT
TRBD2	TRBV7-2	-	TRBJ2-7	CASSFIAGDYEQYF	TGTGCCAGCAGCTTCATAGCGGGAGACTACGAGCAGTACTTC
-	TRBV7-9	-	TRBJ2-1	CASSLDSSYNEQFF	TGTGCCAGCAGCCTGGATAGCTCCTACAATGAGCAGTTCTTC
-	TRBV9	-	TRBJ1-5	CASSLTGLDKPQHF	TGTGCCAGCAGCCTTACAGGGTTGGACAAGCCCCAGCATTTT
TRBD1	TRBV5-4	-	TRBJ2-2	CASSADRGQGTGELFF	TGTGCCAGCAGCGCGGACAGGGGGCAAGGTACCGGGGAGCTGTTTTTT
-	TRBV9	-	TRBJ2-1	CASSVQQVTYNEQFF	TGTGCCAGCAGCGTACAGCAGGTAACCTACAATGAGCAGTTCTTC
-	TRBV25-1	-	TRBJ2-3	CASSGQPKGTDTQYF	TGTGCCAGCAGTGGGCAGCCCAAGGGCACAGATACGCAGTATTTT
-	TRBV11-1	-	TRBJ2-2	CASSHGAYWGQNTGELFF	TGTGCCAGCAGTCACGGCGCCTATTGGGGCCAGAACACCGGGGAGCTGTTTTTT
-	TRBV7-9	medium-sized	TRBJ2-2	CASSSSWGGELFF	TGTGCCAGCAGCTCGAGTTGGGGCGGGGAGCTGTTTTTT
TRBD1	TRBV7-2	few	TRBJ1-2	CASSLVEGANYGYTF	TGTGCCAGCAGCTTAGTGGAGGGGGCGAACTATGGCTACACCTTC
-	TRBV7-6	-	TRBJ2-7	CASSSGQGRLVYEQYF	TGTGCCAGCAGCTCGGGTCAGGGCAGGCTAGTCTACGAGCAGTACTTC
-	TRBV7-2	-	TRBJ2-7	CASSLGLAGGYEQYF	TGTGCCAGCAGCTTAGGGCTAGCAGGAGGCTACGAGCAGTACTTC
-	TRBV6-1	-	TRBJ2-7	CASSGEQYF	TGTGCCAGCAGTGGAGAGCAGTACTTC
-	TRBV15	-	TRBJ1-5	CATSSGRYQPQHF	TGTGCCACCAGCAGCGGAAGATATCAGCCCCAGCATTTT
-	TRBV18	-	TRBJ2-4	CASSRDYLAKNIQYF	TGTGCCAGCTCACGTGACTACCTAGCCAAAAACATTCAGTACTTC
-	TRBV5-6	-	TRBJ1-4	CASSLDGNEKLFF	TGTGCCAGCAGCCTGGACGGTAATGAAAAACTGTTTTTT
TRBD1	TRBV7-8	-	TRBJ2-7	CASSSRTGNYEQYF	TGTGCCAGCAGTTCCCGGACAGGGAACTACGAGCAGTACTTC
-	TRBV10-2	once	TRBJ1-5	CASSEEGEGNQPQHF	TGCGCCAGCAGTGAGGAGGGGGAGGGCAATCAGCCCCAGCATTTT
-	TRBV5-1	-	TRBJ2-7	CASSGGTGTYEQYF	TGCGCCAGCAGCGGGGGGACGGGAACCTACGAGCAGTACTTC
-	TRBV4-2	-	TRBJ2-3	CASSQEHRYTDTQYF	TGTGCCAGCAGCCAAGAACACAGGTACACAGATACGCAGTATTTT
-	TRBV4-3	-	TRBJ2-6	CASSQVSGAGANVLTF	TGCGCCAGCAGCCAAGTATCAGGGGCTGGGGCCAACGTCCTGACTTTC
TRBD2	TRBV5-1	once	TRBJ2-7	CASSPNPSGGFGEQYF	TGCGCCAGCAGCCCGAACCCTAGCGGGGGTTTTGGCGAGCAGTACTTC
-	TRBV7-8	-	TRBJ1-4	CASSLQSNEKLFF	TGTGCCAGCAGCTTGCAGTCAAATGAAAAACTGTTTTTT
-	TRBV7-2	-	TRBJ1-1	CASSLYVAMNTEAFF	TGTGCCAGCAGCTTATATGTGGCCATGAACACTGAAGCTTTCTTT
-	TRBV18	once	TRBJ2-1	CASSPTGTSYNEQFF	TGTGCCAGCTCACCAACGGGGACCTCCTACAATGAGCAGTTCTTC
TRBD1	TRBV5-6	-	TRBJ2-7	CASSGPGQGYREQYF	TGTGCCAGCAGCGGGCCCGGACAGGGGTATCGTGAGCAGTACTTC
-	TRBV10-3	few	TRBJ2-7	CAIAAGRSQQYF	TGTGCCATCGCGGCAGGGAGGTCCCAGCAGTACTTC
-	TRBV5-6	-	TRBJ1-4	CASSFQGPLGTNEKLFF	TGTGCCAGCAGCTTTCAGGGGCCGCTGGGGACTAATGAAAAACTGTTTTTT
-	TRBV25-1	-	TRBJ1-2	CATNGPSPGPLAGGYTF	TGTGCCACAAACGGTCCTTCTCCTGGGCCCTTAGCTGGTGGCTACACCTTC
-	TRBV6-5	-	TRBJ2-7	CASASTGGSSYEQYF	TGTGCCAGCGCTTCCACAGGAGGGAGCTCCTACGAGCAGTACTTC
-	TRBV19	once	TRBJ2-1	CASSFSYLSGSSYNEQFF	TGTGCCAGTAGTTTTTCTTACCTTAGCGGAAGCTCCTACAATGAGCAGTTCTTC
-	TRBV27	-	TRBJ2-7	CASSRTQGTQQYF	TGTGCCAGCAGTCGCACTCAGGGGACCCAGCAGTACTTC
-	TRBV27	once	TRBJ2-1	CASRKQGTYNEQFF	TGTGCCAGCAGAAAACAGGGAACCTACAATGAGCAGTTCTTC
-	TRBV5-6	-	TRBJ1-1	CASSLAGGVVTEAFF	TGTGCCAGCAGCTTGGCCGGTGGTGTGGTCACTGAAGCTTTCTTT
TRBD2	TRBV4-3	-	TRBJ2-1	CASSPGVAGGNEQFF	TGCGCCAGCAGCCCGGGGGTAGCGGGAGGAAATGAGCAGTTCTTC
TRBD2	TRBV29-1	-	TRBJ2-7	CSVEGSPGLGVLEQYF	TGCAGCGTTGAAGGTTCTCCGGGACTAGGAGTCTTAGAGCAGTACTTC
-	TRBV9	few	TRBJ1-2	CATRDGTRDGYTF	TGTGCCACCAGGGACGGGACCAGGGATGGCTACACCTTC
-	TRBV29-1	once	TRBJ1-2	CSVEEATRVYGYTF	TGCAGCGTTGAGGAGGCTACTAGGGTCTATGGCTACACCTTC
-	TRBV15	-	TRBJ2-5	CATSRAVKGWETQYF	TGTGCCACCAGCAGAGCAGTGAAAGGGTGGGAGACCCAGTACTTC
-	TRBV7-9	-	TRBJ1-1	CASSLVGQAREAFF	TGTGCCAGCAGCTTAGTAGGGCAAGCACGTGAAGCTTTCTTT
-	TRBV5-4	-	TRBJ1-1	CASSLYAGSTEAFF	TGTGCCAGCAGCTTGTATGCAGGCAGCACTGAAGCTTTCTTT
-	TRBV27	-	TRBJ2-5	CASSSNPTGSGETQYF	TGTGCCAGCAGTTCCAATCCAACAGGGTCAGGAGAGACCCAGTACTTC
-	TRBV9	-	TRBJ1-6	CASSVDSPLHF	TGTGCCAGCAGCGTGGATTCACCCCTCCACTTT
-	TRBV12-5	-	TRBJ2-1	CASGLSVGNEQFF	TGTGCTAGTGGTTTGTCGGTCGGCAATGAGCAGTTCTTC
-	TRBV4-1	-	TRBJ2-5	CASSQLGAVETQYF	TGCGCCAGCAGCCAACTTGGAGCGGTAGAGACCCAGTACTTC
TRBD1	TRBV6-6	-	TRBJ1-4	CASSSRTGENEKLFF	TGTGCCAGCAGTAGTCGGACAGGAGAAAATGAAAAACTGTTTTTT
TRBD2	TRBV7-9	-	TRBJ2-3	CASSWASGHQSTDTQYF	TGTGCCAGCAGCTGGGCTAGCGGGCACCAGAGCACAGATACGCAGTATTTT
-	TRBV7-9	-	TRBJ1-1	CAGQNGVGSEAFF	TGTGCCGGCCAGAACGGGGTAGGCAGTGAAGCTTTCTTT
-	TRBV2	once	TRBJ1-1	CASPGAEAFF	TGTGCCAGCCCGGGGGCTGAAGCTTTCTTT
-	TRBV5-1	-	TRBJ2-1	CASSPVEGDFNEQFF	TGCGCCAGCAGCCCAGTAGAGGGGGATTTCAATGAGCAGTTCTTC